The 26 T cell receptor beta chains reported below all come from one sample, sequenced in a study of technical replicates of blood from several donors. Sequencing used immunoSEQ multiplex PCR; TCRdb keeps in-frame clones, though not all of them. Among about 54,000 clones listed, around 94% were seen once. The sample taken for sequencing was T cells isolated from PBMCs. All receptors derive from a human donor in good health.

About this clone itself: Other DNA sequences in this sample translate to the same CDR3. This chain uses TRBV10-1 with TRBJ2-7; 11 bases fit TRBD2. Trimming took 0 bases from V and 1 from J; bases not matched to a gene: 5. The CDR3 loop spans 17 amino acids. The germline CDR1 and CDR2 sequences are WNHNN and SYGVQD (reference sequence). Written as DNA, the CDR3 is TGCGCCAGCAGTGAGTCCGGACTAGCGGGTTCTTCCTACGAGCAGTACTTC. Translated, it gives CASSESGLAGSSYEQYF.

The chain links TRBV5-1 to TRBJ2-3; the D is unclear. V lost 3 bases and J lost 1, with 6 bases in between. This CDR3 is 13 amino acids long. Germline V gene data show CDR1 as SGHRS and CDR2 as YFSETQ. CDR3 nucleotide sequence: TGCGCCAGCAGCTACGGTCGCACAGATACGCAGTATTTT. Protein product: CASSYGRTDTQYF.

The chain couples TRBV7-9 to TRBJ2-3; the match to TRBD1 covers 7 bases. Germline lookup yields CDR1 SEHNR and CDR2 FQNEAQ (reference sequence). The CDR3 loop spans 15 amino acids. V gave up 8 bases and J gave up 6 bases; unmatched junction bases: 14. The CDR3 spells CASPPGTDPSDTQYF. The CDR3 DNA sequence: TGTGCCAGCCCTCCCGGGACAGATCCGTCGGATACGCAGTATTTT. Full variable domain (outside the CDR3, taken from reference TRBV7-9 and TRBJ2-3): DTGVSQNPRHKITKRGQNVTFRCDPISEHNRLYWYRQTLGQGPEFLTYFQNEAQLEKSRLLSDRFSAERPKGSFSTLEIQRTEQGDSAMYLCASPPGTDPSDTQYFGPGTRLTVL.

The chain uses TRBV9 and TRBJ2-1; 11 nucleotides line up with TRBD2. V lost 4 bases to trimming and J lost 6 bases; unmatched junction nucleotides: 6. This CDR3 spans 15 amino acids. Germline V gene data show CDR1 as SGDLS and CDR2 as YYNGEE. The CDR3 DNA sequence: TGTGCCAGCAGCAAAATAGCGGGGGGGCCCAATGAGCAGTTCTTC. This encodes CASSKIAGGPNEQFF.

The rearrangement links TRBV6-5 to TRBJ2-3; TRBD2 matches 9 bases. There are 14 residues in the CDR3. After removal of 2 bases from V and 5 bases from J, the junction contained 2 bases not matched to a gene. CDR1 MNHEY and CDR2 SVGAGI come from the germline V gene. The CDR3 DNA reads as TGTGCCAGCAGTTACGGACTAGCGAGAGATACGCAGTATTTT. Its protein is CASSYGLARDTQYF.

The chain employs TRBV7-8 and TRBJ2-7, with 8 bases matching TRBD2. The germline V gene has CDR1 SGHVS and CDR2 FQNEAQ. J was trimmed by 0 bases and V by 1 base; bases with no gene match: 2. The CDR3 sequence is 15 residues long. The CDR3 bases are TGTGCCAGCAGCTTAGAAGCGGGAGCCTCCTACGAGCAGTACTTC. It is translated as CASSLEAGASYEQYF.

V gene TRBV28 combines with J gene TRBJ1-5, with 8 bases fitting TRBD1. Trimming at V came to 1 base and at J to 5 bases, leaving 10 bases not matched to a gene. This CDR3 comprises 17 residues. Germline assignment: CDR1 MDHEN and CDR2 SYDVKM. The CDR3, as DNA: TGTGCCAGCAGTTTATACCCCGGGGGACAGGTAGATCAGCCCCAGCATTTT. Translated, it gives CASSLYPGGQVDQPQHF.

This chain joins TRBV5-6 and TRBJ2-1; 7 bases are a match to TRBD1. Germline-derived CDR1 and CDR2 are SGHDT and YYEEEE. The J segment lost 3 bases and the V segment lost 5 bases, leaving 5 bases of the junction unmatched. The CDR3 consists of 14 residues. CDR3 DNA: TGTGCCAGCAGGTTCGGGACAGACTACAATGAGCAGTTCTTC. As protein: CASRFGTDYNEQFF.

This clone was counted only a few times. The chain recombines TRBV11-2 with TRBJ2-7; 11 bases line up with TRBD2. CDR1 and CDR2 from the germline V gene are SGHAT and FQNNGV. CDR3 size: 14 residues. V lost 4 bases, J lost 4 bases, and 3 bases stayed unmatched. The CDR3 DNA sequence: TGTGCCAGCAGCTCACCTAGCGGGGGGTACGAGCAGTACTTC. It codes for CASSSPSGGYEQYF. Variable domain in full (rest from reference TRBV11-2 and TRBJ2-7): EAGVAQSPRYKIIEKRQSVAFWCNPISGHATLYWYQQILGQGPKLLIQFQNNGVVDDSQLPKDRFSAERLKGVDSTLKIQPAKLEDSAVYLCASSSPSGGYEQYFGPGTRLTVT.

CDR3 nucleotides: TGTGCCACCAGCAGAGAGGGGGGACCGAGGGACGGCTACACCTTC. Amino acids: CATSREGGPRDGYTF. J is TRBJ1-2 and V is TRBV15; a possible D gene is TRBD1 (5 bases). V was pared by 0 bases and J by 8 bases, with 16 bases between. The CDR3 totals 15 residues. CDR1 is LNHNV, CDR2 YYDKDF, per germline (reference sequence).

The J gene is TRBJ1-2, the V gene TRBV7-3; the match to TRBD1 covers 10 bases. The CDR3 is 14 residues long. CDR1 is SGHTA and CDR2 is FQGTGA in the germline V gene. Trimming at V came to 5 bases and at J to 2 bases, leaving 2 bases not matched to a gene. CDR3 residues: CASSPGQGNYGYTF. DNA for the CDR3: TGTGCCAGCAGCCCGGGACAGGGGAACTATGGCTACACCTTC.

This clone was found once. V is TRBV9 and J is TRBJ1-2; D unclear. Looked up from germline, CDR1 is SGDLS and CDR2 is YYNGEE. V dropped 0 bases and J dropped 1 base, with 7 bases sitting between them. The CDR3 extends over 14 amino acids. In DNA, the CDR3 is TGTGCCAGCAGCGTAGGGGCGGGTAACTATGGCTACACCTTC. Translated: CASSVGAGNYGYTF.

V usage is TRBV5-4 and J usage is TRBJ2-3; D might be TRBD2 (6 bases). Per the germline V gene, CDR1 is SGHNT and CDR2 is YYREEE (reference sequence). The CDR3 covers 13 residues. V dropped 2 bases and J dropped 8 bases, with 12 bases sitting between them. The CDR3 protein is CASSLPGLRTQYF. The CDR3 DNA is TGTGCCAGCAGCTTACCGGGACTTCGTACGCAGTATTTT.

The chain employs TRBV18 and TRBJ1-1, with D maybe TRBD1 (5 bases). From germline, CDR1 is KGHSH and CDR2 LQKENI. The CDR3 runs 16 residues. V lost 2 bases and J lost 0, with 13 bases in between. This chain's CDR3 is CASSPMEGRMNTEAFF. The DNA of the CDR3 is TGTGCCAGCTCACCAATGGAGGGGCGAATGAACACTGAAGCTTTCTTT.

CDR3 loop: CASGSSYLSGDPYNEQFF. The DNA for the CDR3 is TGTGCTAGTGGTTCGTCCTACCTGTCGGGGGACCCCTACAATGAGCAGTTCTTC. V is TRBV12-5 and J is TRBJ2-1; the D gene is possibly TRBD2 (6 bases). Trimming removed 4 bases at V and 2 bases at J, with 21 bases between. The CDR3 has 18 amino acids. Per the germline V gene, CDR1 is LGHNT and CDR2 is FRNRAP.

This rearrangement joins TRBV5-1 to TRBJ2-3, with D maybe TRBD1 (5 bases). The V and J ends lost 6 bases and 0 bases respectively, with 17 bases between them. Germline V gene data show CDR1 as SGHRS and CDR2 as YFSETQ. CDR3 size: 16 residues. The CDR3 protein is CASTPPGMLSTDTQYF. The CDR3 DNA reads as TGCGCCAGCACCCCCCCAGGGATGCTTAGCACAGATACGCAGTATTTT.

This chain connects TRBV6-5 to TRBJ1-1; TRBD1 is a possible D gene (5 bases). The CDR3 totals 12 residues. The germline V and J ends were trimmed by 6 bases and 5 bases, with 10 bases remaining between them. CDR1 and CDR2 (germline): MNHEY, SVGAGI. The CDR3 spells CASSFGGTEAFF. The CDR3, as DNA: TGTGCCAGCAGCTTTGGGGGGACTGAAGCTTTCTTT.

The V call is TRBV9, the J call TRBJ1-6, with 7 bases lining up with TRBD1. The CDR3 spans 15 residues. Looked up from germline, CDR1 is SGDLS and CDR2 is YYNGEE. The junction had 6 bases not matched to a gene; V was cut back by 0 bases and J by 9 bases. CDR3 sequence: CASSVGDSRGSPLHF. The CDR3 DNA reads as TGTGCCAGCAGCGTAGGGGACAGCCGCGGTTCACCCCTCCACTTT.

This rearrangement joins TRBV28 to TRBJ1-2; 7 bases match TRBD1. The CDR3 is 14 residues long. J was trimmed by 4 bases and V by 4 bases; bases with no gene match: 6. CDR1 and CDR2 (germline): MDHEN, SYDVKM. The CDR3 spells CASSSSTGVYGYTF. The DNA of the CDR3 is TGTGCCAGCAGTTCCTCTACAGGGGTCTATGGCTACACCTTC.

The rearrangement uses TRBV6-5 and TRBJ1-2; 10 nucleotides match TRBD1. Trimming at V came to 6 bases and at J to 10 bases, leaving 8 bases not matched to a gene. Germline CDR1 reads MNHEY; CDR2 reads SVGAGI. The CDR3 is 13 residues long. The CDR3 DNA follows: TGTGCCAGCAGCTGGACAGGGGGTTCAATCTACACCTTC. This sequence encodes CASSWTGGSIYTF.

The V and J genes are TRBV6-6 and TRBJ1-6, with D possibly matching TRBD1 (6 bases). The CDR3 covers 15 residues. Germline CDR1 is MNHNY and CDR2 is SVGAGI (reference sequence). V lost 4 bases and J 7 bases, leaving 14 bases between the germline ends. The CDR3 region has the DNA TGTGCCAGCAGTTTATACAGGGATTCCAATTCACCCCTCCACTTT. Translated, it gives CASSLYRDSNSPLHF.

J is TRBJ1-1 and V is TRBV7-6, with TRBD1 matching over 7 bases. The J segment lost 1 base and the V segment lost 4 bases, leaving 9 bases of the junction unmatched. The germline CDR1 and CDR2 sequences are SGHVS and FNYEAQ. The CDR3 has 16 amino acids. CDR3 residues: CASSSRPTGTNTEAFF. The CDR3, as DNA: TGTGCCAGCAGCTCCCGCCCGACAGGGACGAACACTGAAGCTTTCTTT. The whole variable domain, remainder taken from reference TRBV7-6 and TRBJ1-1, is GAGVSQSPRYKVTKRGQDVALRCDPISGHVSLYWYRQALGQGPEFLTYFNYEAQQDKSGLPNDRFSAERPEGSISTLTIQRTEQRDSAMYRCASSSRPTGTNTEAFFGQGTRLTVV.

This chain connects TRBV5-1 to TRBJ1-2; no firm D call. Germline CDR1 is SGHRS and CDR2 is YFSETQ. Trimming took off 0 bases at V and 4 bases at J, with 16 bases between the two ends. CDR3 length equals 16 residues. The CDR3 DNA follows: TGCGCCAGCAGCTTGGAACAGCAAGGGAGGATCTATGGCTACACCTTC. As protein: CASSLEQQGRIYGYTF.

This chain joins TRBV7-8 and TRBJ2-7; 7 bases match TRBD2. V was clipped by 2 bases and J by 1 base; unmatched bases: 11. Germline assignment: CDR1 SGHVS and CDR2 FQNEAQ. This CDR3 spans 17 amino acids. DNA of the CDR3: TGTGCCAGCAGCTTAAGTATAGCCGGGAGGTTGTCCTACGAGCAGTACTTC. This sequence encodes CASSLSIAGRLSYEQYF.

This sequence joins TRBV5-1 and TRBJ2-7; TRBD1 aligns across 7 bases. Per germline, CDR1 SGHRS and CDR2 YFSETQ. The CDR3 consists of 13 residues. V dropped 6 bases and J dropped 0; count of bases not matched to a gene: 3. The CDR3 DNA follows: TGCGCCAGCAATTCAGGGGGCTCCTACGAGCAGTACTTC. This sequence encodes CASNSGGSYEQYF.

The chain employs TRBV28 and TRBJ1-5, with D perhaps TRBD1 (6 bases). The V end lost 0 bases, the J end lost 9 bases, and 15 bases lay between the germline ends. The CDR3 extends over 15 amino acids. Germline-derived CDR1 and CDR2 are MDHEN and SYDVKM. CDR3 region: CASSLWSRGPTPQHF. CDR3 sequence (DNA): TGTGCCAGCAGTTTATGGAGCAGGGGCCCAACGCCCCAGCATTTT.